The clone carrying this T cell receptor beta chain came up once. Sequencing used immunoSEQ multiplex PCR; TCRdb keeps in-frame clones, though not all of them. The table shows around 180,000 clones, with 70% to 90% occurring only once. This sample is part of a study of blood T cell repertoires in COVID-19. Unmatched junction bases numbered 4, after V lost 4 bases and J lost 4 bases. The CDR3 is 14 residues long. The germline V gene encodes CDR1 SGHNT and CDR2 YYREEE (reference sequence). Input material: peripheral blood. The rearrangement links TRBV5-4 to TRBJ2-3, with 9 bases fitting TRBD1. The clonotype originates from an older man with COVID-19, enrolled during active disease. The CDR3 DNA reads TGTGCCAGCAGCCCGGACAGGGGATCAGATACGCAGTATTTT. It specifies CASSPDRGSDTQYF.